The 32 T cell receptor beta chains below were found in one sample sequenced in a study of radiation and T cells in renal cell carcinoma. TCRdb's table, derived via immunoSEQ multiplex PCR, lists solely in-frame clones and lacks some. The sample has 150,000 to 200,000 clones; roughly 90% are singletons. Time point: blood 4 weeks post-SBRT, at nephrectomy. The treatment was: 15 Gy SBRT to primary tumor, nephrectomy 4 weeks later. The source material was blood, sampled from a patient whose treatment included radiotherapy and nephrectomy. The receptors were sampled from a woman between 50 and 59 years old with renal cell carcinoma.

The chain combines TRBV4-1 with TRBJ2-7; D is unclear. Germline lookup yields CDR1 MGHRA and CDR2 YSYEKL. This CDR3 has 16 amino acids. The ends were cut back, 0 bases at V and 3 bases at J, with 15 bases in the middle. The CDR3 nucleotides read TGCGCCAGCAGCCAAGAGAGTTTTGCAGCGAACTACGAGCAGTACTTC. It specifies CASSQESFAANYEQYF.

The rearrangement joins TRBV5-1 to TRBJ2-1; weak D call: TRBD1 (5 bases). V lost 4 bases and J 6 bases, leaving 17 bases between the germline ends. The CDR3 totals 15 residues. Germline V gene sequence: CDR1 SGHRS, CDR2 YFSETQ. CDR3 nucleotide sequence: TGCGCCAGCAGCCAACAGGTGGGCATCGGCAATGAGCAGTTCTTC. Its protein is CASSQQVGIGNEQFF.

This clone is a singleton in its sample. The rearrangement uses TRBV14 and TRBJ2-7; TRBD1 aligns across 9 bases. J gave up 1 base and V 1 base, and 8 bases lay outside the gene matches. Germline CDR1 and CDR2: SGHDN and FVKESK. This CDR3 comprises 17 residues. DNA of the CDR3: TGTGCCAGCAGCCAAGGCCCGGACAGGGGACTATCCTACGAGCAGTACTTC. It codes for CASSQGPDRGLSYEQYF. The full variable domain, completed using reference TRBV14 and TRBJ2-7, is EAGVTQFPSHSVIEKGQTVTLRCDPISGHDNLYWYRRVMGKEIKFLLHFVKESKQDESGMPNNRFLAERTGGTYSTLKVQPAELEDSGVYFCASSQGPDRGLSYEQYFGPGTRLTVT.

The rearrangement links TRBV7-9 to TRBJ2-2; D unclear. Germline assignment: CDR1 SEHNR and CDR2 FQNEAQ (reference sequence). V was trimmed by 0 bases and J by 1 base, leaving 3 bases between them. This CDR3 has 14 residues. Written as DNA, the CDR3 is TGTGCCAGCAGCTTAGCCGAGAACACCGGGGAGCTGTTTTTT. Residues: CASSLAENTGELFF.

V usage is TRBV4-2 and J usage is TRBJ2-3; possible D gene TRBD1, 6 bases. CDR1 is LGHNA, CDR2 YNFKEQ, per germline. The germline V and J ends were trimmed by 4 bases and 3 bases, with 17 bases remaining between them. The CDR3 contains 16 residues. The CDR3 is CASSLADQGTTDTQYF. CDR3 nucleotides: TGTGCCAGCAGCCTCGCCGACCAGGGGACGACAGATACGCAGTATTTT.

The chain is built from TRBV5-4 and TRBJ2-1; perhaps TRBD2 as D (5 bases). From germline, CDR1 is SGHNT and CDR2 YYREEE (reference sequence). The ends were cut back, 2 bases at V and 1 base at J, with 7 bases in the middle. The CDR3 extends over 14 amino acids. CDR3 sequence reads: CASSLRGSYNEQFF. The CDR3 DNA follows: TGTGCCAGCAGCTTAAGAGGGTCCTACAATGAGCAGTTCTTC. Looking up the rest from reference TRBV5-4 and TRBJ2-1 gives the full variable domain: ETGVTQSPTHLIKTRGQQVTLRCSSQSGHNTVSWYQQALGQGPQFIFQYYREEENGRGNFPPRFSGLQFPNYSSELNVNALELDDSALYLCASSLRGSYNEQFFGPGTRLTVL.

The rearrangement joins TRBV19 to TRBJ1-4, with a tentative D call TRBD1 (5 bases). The CDR3 totals 15 residues. Trimming removed 5 bases from V and 3 bases from J, with 13 bases in between. Germline V gene lookup returns CDR1 LNHDA and CDR2 SQIVND (reference sequence). CDR3 nucleotide sequence: TGTGCCAGTAGTCCTACAGGATGGGCTAATGAAAAACTGTTTTTT. Its protein product is CASSPTGWANEKLFF.

V is TRBV7-9 and J is TRBJ1-1; 11 nucleotides match TRBD1. Germline V gives CDR1 SEHNR, CDR2 FQNEAQ (reference sequence). The CDR3 runs 17 residues. V shed 0 bases and J 4 bases; nucleotides not matched to a gene: 7. The CDR3 loop reads CASSLAQDRGRITEAFF. The CDR3 DNA follows: TGTGCCAGCAGCTTAGCACAGGACAGGGGGCGTATCACTGAAGCTTTCTTT.

The chain has TRBV4-3 and TRBJ2-7; a weak D match, TRBD1 (5 bases). V was cut by 1 base and J by 6 bases, with 10 bases left in between. The CDR3 is 13 amino acids. The germline gives CDR1 LGHNA, CDR2 YSLEER. CDR3 nucleotides: TGCGCCAGCAGCCAAGTGGTAGGGGCCGAGCAGTACTTC. This gives the protein CASSQVVGAEQYF.

The chain combines TRBV29-1 with TRBJ2-7; D call uncertain. CDR3 length: 13 residues. In germline, CDR1 is SQVTM, CDR2 ANQGSEA. V was pared by 2 bases and J by 0 bases, with 8 bases between. CDR3 residues: CSVELDGSYEQYF. As DNA, the CDR3 is TGCAGCGTTGAACTGGACGGCTCCTACGAGCAGTACTTC.

This chain connects TRBV7-9 to TRBJ2-7; 9 bases fit TRBD1. The CDR3 has 15 amino acids. Germline V gene lookup returns CDR1 SEHNR and CDR2 FQNEAQ (reference sequence). The V segment lost 6 bases and the J segment 7 bases; nucleotides outside the gene matches: 13. The CDR3 DNA follows: TGTGCCAGCAGTCGAACTCGGGACAGGGAGGGAGAGCAGTACTTC. It is translated as CASSRTRDREGEQYF.

V gene TRBV6-6 combines with J gene TRBJ2-5, with D perhaps TRBD2 (6 bases). The V end was cut by 0 bases, the J end by 5 bases, with 10 bases between. The CDR3 loop spans 14 amino acids. Looked up from germline, CDR1 is MNHNY and CDR2 is SVGAGI (reference sequence). CDR3 bases: TGTGCCAGCAGTTACTCCTCTAGCGTGGAGACCCAGTACTTC. It encodes CASSYSSSVETQYF.

This CDR3 reads CASSVYGGDSGTDTQYF. CDR3 bases: TGTGCCAGCAGCGTCTACGGGGGGGACTCAGGCACAGATACGCAGTATTTT. The chain joins TRBV9 to TRBJ2-3; TRBD2 matches 8 bases. CDR1 SGDLS and CDR2 YYNGEE come from the germline V gene. The ends lost 2 bases at V and 1 base at J; junction bases unmatched: 9. CDR3 length: 17 amino acids.

The chain joins TRBV19 to TRBJ1-2, with D possibly TRBD1 on 6 matching bases. The CDR3 length is 14 residues. The germline gives CDR1 LNHDA, CDR2 SQIVND (reference sequence). Between the trimmed V and J ends, which lost 4 bases and 3 bases, there was a span of 12 bases. The CDR3 nucleotides read TGTGCCAGTAGTACGGGGGCGGTGGACTATGGCTACACCTTC. It is translated as CASSTGAVDYGYTF.

V usage is TRBV4-3 and J usage is TRBJ2-1, with D unclear. This CDR3 has 16 amino acids. The V gene's germline CDR1 is LGHNA and CDR2 YSLEER. V shed 2 bases and J shed 8 bases, with 19 bases lying between them. CDR3: CASSQSSRRPTDEQFF. Written as DNA, the CDR3 is TGCGCCAGCAGCCAATCCTCCCGACGACCTACGGATGAGCAGTTCTTC.

The V and J genes are TRBV6-1 and TRBJ2-2; D is tentatively TRBD1 or TRBD2 (5 bases each). Per germline, CDR1 MNHNS and CDR2 SASEGT. This CDR3 is 15 amino acids long. Between the trimmed V and J ends, which lost 8 bases and 6 bases, there was a span of 19 bases. The CDR3 loop is CASLKRGQGAGELFF. The DNA for the CDR3 is TGTGCCAGCCTAAAAAGAGGTCAGGGAGCCGGGGAGCTGTTTTTT.

This sequence joins TRBV10-1 and TRBJ1-5, with no clear D. Germline CDR1 is WNHNN and CDR2 is SYGVQD (reference sequence). This CDR3 has 11 amino acids. Trimming removed 4 bases from V and 3 bases from J, with 1 base in between. The CDR3 loop reads CASSVNQPQHF. CDR3 nucleotides: TGCGCCAGCAGTGTCAATCAGCCCCAGCATTTT.

The V gene is TRBV5-1, the J gene TRBJ2-5, with 10 bases matching TRBD1. The last part of the DNA fits TRBJ2-7 better; the J call may be wrong. The CDR3 loop spans 17 amino acids. CDR1 and CDR2 from the germline V gene are SGHRS and YFSETQ. CDR3 amino acids: CASSNPGGGQGRSEQYF. The CDR3, as DNA: TGCGCCAGCAGCAACCCAGGTGGGGGACAGGGGCGTTCCGAGCAGTACTTC.

V and J are TRBV7-3 and TRBJ2-3; D gene uncertain. CDR3 size: 15 residues. The germline V and J ends were trimmed by 1 base and 4 bases, with 12 bases remaining between them. Germline CDR1 SGHTA, CDR2 FQGTGA. The CDR3 DNA is TGTGCCAGCAGCTTAATGGGCCTTGGATCAGATACGCAGTATTTT. It yields the protein CASSLMGLGSDTQYF.

The rearrangement links TRBV5-4 to TRBJ2-7, with D possibly matching TRBD1 (7 bases). Trimming left V 3 bases short and J 2 bases short, with 15 bases between. Germline assignment: CDR1 SGHNT and CDR2 YYREEE (reference sequence). This CDR3 is built from 15 residues. CDR3 loop: CASSSRQGGPYEQYF. CDR3 nucleotides: TGTGCCAGCAGCTCCAGACAGGGAGGTCCCTACGAGCAGTACTTC. The variable domain in full, with the rest retrieved from reference TRBV5-4 and TRBJ2-7, is ETGVTQSPTHLIKTRGQQVTLRCSSQSGHNTVSWYQQALGQGPQFIFQYYREEENGRGNFPPRFSGLQFPNYSSELNVNALELDDSALYLCASSSRQGGPYEQYFGPGTRLTVT.

This chain joins TRBV19 and TRBJ1-5; D is unclear. CDR3 length equals 14 residues. V gave up 5 bases and J gave up 0 bases, with 8 bases separating them. Germline values: CDR1 LNHDA, CDR2 SQIVND (reference sequence). Here the CDR3 DNA reads TGTGCCAGTAGTTGGCAGGCTAGCAATCAGCCCCAGCATTTT. It codes for CASSWQASNQPQHF.

The rearrangement joins TRBV5-4 to TRBJ2-5; maybe TRBD1 (5 bases). This CDR3 has 14 amino acids. The V gene's germline CDR1 is SGHNT and CDR2 YYREEE (reference sequence). The ends were cut back, 3 bases at V and 3 bases at J, with 12 bases in the middle. The CDR3 DNA reads TGTGCCAGCAGCTGGAAGGGGCAGAAAGAGACCCAGTACTTC. Translated, it gives CASSWKGQKETQYF.

The V gene is TRBV7-9, the J gene TRBJ1-1; D ambiguous. Germline CDR1 and CDR2: SEHNR and FQNEAQ (reference sequence). The CDR3 has 13 amino acids. V gave up 3 bases and J gave up 7 bases, with 12 bases separating them. Written as DNA, the CDR3 is TGTGCCAGCAGCTTTAAGGAAGTAAGTGAAGCTTTCTTT. Encoded protein: CASSFKEVSEAFF.

This rearrangement joins TRBV5-4 to TRBJ1-2; D not resolved. The CDR3 covers 14 residues. Germline CDR1 reads SGHNT; CDR2 reads YYREEE (reference sequence). With 0 bases removed from V and 4 bases from J, the gap between germline ends came to 10 bases. The CDR3 is CASSLVGVSYGYTF. Here the CDR3 DNA reads TGTGCCAGCAGCTTGGTAGGAGTAAGCTATGGCTACACCTTC.

This clone is a singleton in its sample. This chain uses TRBV6-5 with TRBJ1-2, with 7 bases fitting TRBD1. The CDR3 spans 13 residues. Unmatched junction bases numbered 9, after V lost 6 bases and J lost 8 bases. CDR1 MNHEY and CDR2 SVGAGI come from the germline V gene. The CDR3 DNA reads as TGTGCCAGCAGAATAGACAGGGCCGGGGGCTACACCTTC. Its protein is CASRIDRAGGYTF.

The chain couples TRBV5-1 to TRBJ2-3; D remains unclear. Germline values: CDR1 SGHRS, CDR2 YFSETQ. CDR3 size: 12 residues. V shed 5 bases and J shed 2 bases, with 6 bases lying between them. CDR3 DNA: TGCGCCAGCAGGTATAACACAGATACGCAGTATTTT. It encodes CASRYNTDTQYF.

This clone was observed a single time. V gene TRBV7-2 combines with J gene TRBJ1-3; D is possibly TRBD1 (6 bases). Germline CDR1 SGHTA, CDR2 FQGNSA. The V and J ends lost 2 bases and 4 bases respectively, with 15 bases between them. The CDR3 has 16 residues. CDR3 bases: TGTGCCAGCAGCTTATGGGGGCCTATTGCCGGAAACACCATATATTTT. This encodes CASSLWGPIAGNTIYF.

The rearrangement uses TRBV4-1 and TRBJ2-2; no clear D gene. The CDR3 extends over 14 amino acids. The V gene lost 4 bases and the J gene lost 7 bases, with 13 bases spanning the gap. Looked up from germline, CDR1 is MGHRA and CDR2 is YSYEKL. CDR3 loop: CASSPQGNYGELFF. Written as DNA, the CDR3 is TGCGCCAGCAGCCCCCAAGGGAACTACGGGGAGCTGTTTTTT.

V and J are TRBV29-1 and TRBJ2-3; unclear D gene. The V gene's germline CDR1 is SQVTM and CDR2 ANQGSEA. V gave up 6 bases and J gave up 4 bases, with 11 bases separating them. The CDR3 sequence is 12 residues long. The CDR3 bases are TGCAGCGTCTCCGGGCCCCCAGATACGCAGTATTTT. Protein sequence: CSVSGPPDTQYF.

The V call is TRBV5-4, the J call TRBJ2-5; unclear D gene. Trimming pared 3 bases from V and 3 bases from J, leaving 15 bases between. Per the germline V gene, CDR1 is SGHNT and CDR2 is YYREEE (reference sequence). The CDR3 totals 15 residues. Here the CDR3 DNA reads TGTGCCAGCAGCTCCGGACCCCCAAAAGAAGAGACCCAGTACTTC. Its protein is CASSSGPPKEETQYF.

The V gene is TRBV2, the J gene TRBJ2-5, with a tentative D call TRBD2 (5 bases). Between the trimmed V and J ends, which lost 0 bases and 2 bases, there was a span of 10 bases. CDR3 length equals 15 residues. Germline V lookup: CDR1 SNHLY, CDR2 FYNNEI. Written as DNA, the CDR3 is TGTGCCAGCAGTGAAGCCCTAGCCGGGCAAGAGACCCAGTACTTC. Translated: CASSEALAGQETQYF.

CDR3 residues: CASSASGGAAKNIQYF. The CDR3 nucleotides are TGTGCCAGTAGTGCTAGCGGGGGGGCGGCCAAAAACATTCAGTACTTC. The chain uses TRBV19 and TRBJ2-4; TRBD2 matches 12 bases. This CDR3 contains 16 residues. With 5 bases clipped from V and 1 base from J, the junction kept 3 bases outside the gene matches. CDR1 and CDR2 (germline): LNHDA, SQIVND (reference sequence). Drawing the rest from reference TRBV19 and TRBJ2-4, the complete variable domain is DGGITQSPKYLFRKEGQNVTLSCEQNLNHDAMYWYRQDPGQGLRLIYYSQIVNDFQKGDIAEGYSVSREKKESFPLTVTSAQKNPTAFYLCASSASGGAAKNIQYFGAGTRLSVL.